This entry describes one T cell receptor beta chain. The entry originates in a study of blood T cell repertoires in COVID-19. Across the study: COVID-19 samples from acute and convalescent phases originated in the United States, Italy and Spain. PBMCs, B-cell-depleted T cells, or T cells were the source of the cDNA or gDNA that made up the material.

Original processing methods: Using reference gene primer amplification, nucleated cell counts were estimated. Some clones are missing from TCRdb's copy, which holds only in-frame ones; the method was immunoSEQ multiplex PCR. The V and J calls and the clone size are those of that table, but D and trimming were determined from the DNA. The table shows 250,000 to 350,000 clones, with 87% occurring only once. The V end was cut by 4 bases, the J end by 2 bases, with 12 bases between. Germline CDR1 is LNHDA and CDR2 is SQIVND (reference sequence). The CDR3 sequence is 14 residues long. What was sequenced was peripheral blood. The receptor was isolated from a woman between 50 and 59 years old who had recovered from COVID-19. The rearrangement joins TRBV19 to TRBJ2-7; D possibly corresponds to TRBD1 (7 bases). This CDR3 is CASSRTGGTYEQYF. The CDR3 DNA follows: TGTGCCAGTAGTAGGACAGGAGGGACCTACGAGCAGTACTTC.